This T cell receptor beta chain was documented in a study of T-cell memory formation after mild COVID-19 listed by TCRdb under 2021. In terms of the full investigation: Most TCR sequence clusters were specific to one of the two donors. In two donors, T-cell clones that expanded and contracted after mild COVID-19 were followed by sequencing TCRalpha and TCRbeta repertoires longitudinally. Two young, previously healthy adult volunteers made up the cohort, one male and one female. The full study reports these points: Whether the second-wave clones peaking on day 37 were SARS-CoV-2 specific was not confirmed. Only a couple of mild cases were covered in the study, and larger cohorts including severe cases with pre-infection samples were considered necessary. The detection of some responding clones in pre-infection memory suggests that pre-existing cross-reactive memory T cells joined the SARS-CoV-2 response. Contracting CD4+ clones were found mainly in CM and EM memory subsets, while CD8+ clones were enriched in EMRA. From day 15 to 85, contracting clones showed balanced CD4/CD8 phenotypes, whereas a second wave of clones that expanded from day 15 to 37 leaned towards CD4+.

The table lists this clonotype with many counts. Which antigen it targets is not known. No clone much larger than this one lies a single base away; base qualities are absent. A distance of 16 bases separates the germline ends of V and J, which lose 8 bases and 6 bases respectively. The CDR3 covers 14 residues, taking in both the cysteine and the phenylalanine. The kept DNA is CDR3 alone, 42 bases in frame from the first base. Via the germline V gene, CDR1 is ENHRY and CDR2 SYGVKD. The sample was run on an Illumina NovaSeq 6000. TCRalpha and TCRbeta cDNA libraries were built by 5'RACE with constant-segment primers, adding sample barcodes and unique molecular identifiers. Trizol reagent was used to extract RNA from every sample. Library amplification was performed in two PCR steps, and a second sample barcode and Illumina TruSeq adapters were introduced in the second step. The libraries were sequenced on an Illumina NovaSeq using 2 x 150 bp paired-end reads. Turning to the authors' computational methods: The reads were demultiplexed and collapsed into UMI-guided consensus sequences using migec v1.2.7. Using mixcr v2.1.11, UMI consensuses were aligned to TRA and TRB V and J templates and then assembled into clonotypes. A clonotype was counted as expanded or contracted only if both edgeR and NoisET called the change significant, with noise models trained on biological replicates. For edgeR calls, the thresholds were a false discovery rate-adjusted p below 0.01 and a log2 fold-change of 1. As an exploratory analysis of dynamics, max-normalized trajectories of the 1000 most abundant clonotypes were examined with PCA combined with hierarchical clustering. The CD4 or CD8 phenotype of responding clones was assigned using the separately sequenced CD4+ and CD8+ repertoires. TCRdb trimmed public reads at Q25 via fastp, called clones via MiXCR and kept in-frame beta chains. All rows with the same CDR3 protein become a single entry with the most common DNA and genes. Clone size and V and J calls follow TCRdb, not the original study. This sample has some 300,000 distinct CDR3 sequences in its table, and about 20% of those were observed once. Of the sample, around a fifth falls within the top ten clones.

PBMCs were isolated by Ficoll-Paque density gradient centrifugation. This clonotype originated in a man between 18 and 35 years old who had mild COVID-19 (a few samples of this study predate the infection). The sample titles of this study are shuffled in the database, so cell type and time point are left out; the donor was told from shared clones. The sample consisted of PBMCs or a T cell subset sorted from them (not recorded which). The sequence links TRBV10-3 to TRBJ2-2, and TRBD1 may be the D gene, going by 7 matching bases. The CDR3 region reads CAIGGTERPGELFF. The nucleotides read TGTGCCATCGGGGGGACAGAAAGGCCCGGGGAGCTGTTTTTT.